These 31 T cell receptor beta chains were all obtained from the same sample, sequenced in a study of T cells expressing NK-cell markers. TCRdb re-called the 5' RACE reads and gives one entry per CDR3 protein, without DNA. Its clone listing holds 25,000 to 35,000 distinct CDR3 sequences. The sequenced sample consisted of blood T cells: a sorted CD56 or NKG2C T cell subset, CD4+ or CD8+ T cells, or bulk PBMC T cells (not recorded which). Every receptor here comes from a woman aged 18 to 75 in good health.

The J gene is TRBJ1-1, the V gene TRBV20-1. In germline, CDR1 is DFQATT, CDR2 SNEGSKA (reference sequence). The CDR3 has 15 residues. The CDR3 sequence: CSAQHIPEGYTEAFF.

This chain joins TRBV5-1 and TRBJ2-7; without DNA, the TCRdb call of TRBD2 cannot be checked. Germline V gives CDR1 SGHRS, CDR2 YFSETQ. This CDR3 region has 16 residues. The CDR3 is CASSVWTSGPSYEQYF.

The chain combines TRBV9 with TRBJ2-1; the D call from TCRdb, TRBD1, cannot be confirmed without DNA. The CDR3 extends over 14 amino acids. Germline-derived CDR1 and CDR2 are SGDLS and YYNGEE. This CDR3 reads CASRRDGSYNEQFF.

The rearrangement joins TRBV20-1 to TRBJ2-7; TCRdb's D gene call, TRBD2, goes unchecked for lack of DNA. From germline, CDR1 is DFQATT and CDR2 SNEGSKA (reference sequence). The CDR3 is 15 residues long. CDR3 loop: CSARDEASGLYEQYF.

The V call is TRBV12-3 or TRBV12-4, the J call TRBJ1-2; with no DNA, the TCRdb D assignment of TRBD1 cannot be verified. The CDR3 consists of 15 residues. CDR3 amino acids: CASNTRDRAFYGYTF.

This chain links TRBV13 with TRBJ1-1; TCRdb's D call of TRBD1 is untestable without DNA. The CDR3 is 15 amino acids. The germline V gene encodes CDR1 PRHDT and CDR2 FYEKMQ (reference sequence). The CDR3 spells CASSILQGARTEAFF.

The chain carries TRBV4-1 and TRBJ1-1; absent DNA, TCRdb's TRBD1 call cannot be checked. The CDR3 totals 14 residues. Germline V gene lookup returns CDR1 MGHRA and CDR2 YSYEKL. The CDR3 protein is CASSQQGFNLEAFF.

The chain couples TRBV30 to TRBJ2-7; the TRBD2 assignment by TCRdb is unverifiable without DNA. The CDR3 runs to 13 residues. CDR1 and CDR2 from the germline V gene are GTSNPN and SVGIG (reference sequence). The CDR3 reads CAWDLAGSDEQYF. Looking up the rest from reference TRBV30 and TRBJ2-7 gives the full variable domain: SQTIHQWPATLVQPVGSPLSLECTVEGTSNPNLYWYRQAAGRGLQLLFYSVGIGQISSEVPQNLSASRPQDRQFILSSKKLLLSDSGFYLCAWDLAGSDEQYFGPGTRLTVT.

This chain uses TRBV6-1 with TRBJ1-2; TCRdb lists TRBD1, though no DNA is available to test this call. The CDR3 contains 13 residues. In germline, CDR1 is MNHNS, CDR2 SASEGT. CDR3 amino acids: CASIHRGFDGYTF.

The chain uses TRBV12-3 or TRBV12-4 and TRBJ2-5; TCRdb returns TRBD2, unconfirmable since there is no DNA. The CDR3 contains 16 residues. The CDR3 sequence: CASSFLAGGGVETQYF.

This rearrangement joins TRBV24-1 to TRBJ2-3; without DNA, the TCRdb call of TRBD2 cannot be checked. The CDR3 is 17 amino acids. Germline V gene sequence: CDR1 KGHDR, CDR2 SFDVKD. The CDR3 region is CATSDSKLAGVPGVQYF.

V gene TRBV28 combines with J gene TRBJ2-3; checking the TCRdb D call of TRBD1 is not possible without DNA. Germline CDR1 is MDHEN and CDR2 is SYDVKM. The CDR3 extends over 15 amino acids. The CDR3 loop is CASSFLIQGTDTQYF.

The chain recombines TRBV28 with TRBJ2-5; TCRdb calls TRBD2, which cannot be checked without DNA. CDR1 is MDHEN, CDR2 SYDVKM, per germline. This CDR3 has 15 amino acids. CDR3: CASSLFAQAGETQYF.

The rearrangement uses TRBV4-1 and TRBJ1-4; TCRdb gives TRBD1 as the D gene, but with no DNA this cannot be confirmed. Per germline, CDR1 MGHRA and CDR2 YSYEKL. This CDR3 is built from 15 residues. CDR3 residues: CASSQEGAVNEKLFF.

V is TRBV7-9 and J is TRBJ2-2. The CDR3 has 12 amino acids. Germline V CDR1 and CDR2: SEHNR, FQNEAQ (reference sequence). CDR3 amino acids: CASSHGSGELFF.

The chain combines TRBV3-1 with TRBJ2-1; the TRBD2 assignment by TCRdb is unverifiable without DNA. The CDR3 is 13 amino acids. The germline V gene has CDR1 LGHDT and CDR2 YNNKEL (reference sequence). CDR3 protein: CASSQLAGGEQFF.

The J gene is TRBJ2-7, the V gene TRBV6-2 or TRBV6-3; no DNA is available, so the TRBD1 call from TCRdb remains unchecked. CDR1 MNHEY and CDR2 SVGEGT come from the germline V gene. This CDR3 is 15 amino acids long. This CDR3 is CASSLDMGVQYEQYF.

This sequence joins TRBV28 and TRBJ2-7; TCRdb's D call of TRBD1 is untestable without DNA. Germline lookup yields CDR1 MDHEN and CDR2 SYDVKM. CDR3 length equals 16 residues. The CDR3 protein is CASSPNEDRVVNEQYF.

The rearrangement uses TRBV14 and TRBJ2-7. The V gene's germline CDR1 is SGHDN and CDR2 FVKESK. The CDR3 loop spans 13 amino acids. CDR3 protein: CASSATSSYEQYF.

The chain is built from TRBV4-2 and TRBJ2-1; TCRdb returns TRBD1, unconfirmable since there is no DNA. This CDR3 is built from 20 residues. Per germline, CDR1 LGHNA and CDR2 YNFKEQ. The CDR3 sequence is CASSQGARGLGASSYNEQFF.

This chain uses TRBV15 with TRBJ1-1. Germline V gene data show CDR1 as LNHNV and CDR2 as YYDKDF (reference sequence). The CDR3 consists of 15 residues. CDR3: CATSREVEGSTEAFF. The full variable domain, its missing parts supplied by reference TRBV15 and TRBJ1-1, is DAMVIQNPRYQVTQFGKPVTLSCSQTLNHNVMYWYQQKSSQAPKLLFHYYDKDFNNEADTPDNFQSRRPNTSFCFLDIRSPGLGDTAMYLCATSREVEGSTEAFFGQGTRLTVV.

V and J are TRBV11-2 and TRBJ2-3. From germline, CDR1 is SGHAT and CDR2 FQNNGV. The CDR3 has 12 residues. This CDR3 reads CASSFTVDTQYF.

The rearrangement joins TRBV9 to TRBJ2-3; TCRdb reports TRBD2, a call that lacks DNA to check it against. Germline CDR1 and CDR2: SGDLS and YYNGEE. This CDR3 has 17 amino acids. The chain's CDR3 is CASSVTEAGGSTDTQYF.

The rearrangement joins TRBV4-1 to TRBJ2-5; TCRdb picks TRBD2, but there is no DNA to check that call. Per the germline V gene, CDR1 is MGHRA and CDR2 is YSYEKL. This CDR3 spans 17 amino acids. CDR3 residues: CASSQDGERGAGETQYF.

The rearrangement joins TRBV9 to TRBJ2-6; TCRdb's D call of TRBD1 is untestable without DNA. The CDR3 consists of 19 residues. Germline CDR1 SGDLS, CDR2 YYNGEE. This CDR3 reads CAVDPPCDRGTSGANVLTF.

This chain links TRBV4-1 with TRBJ1-2; lacking DNA, the TRBD1 call made by TCRdb goes unchecked. Germline assignment: CDR1 MGHRA and CDR2 YSYEKL. CDR3 length equals 14 residues. Here the CDR3 reads CASSQERDGYGYTF.

The rearrangement joins TRBV29-1 to TRBJ2-2; TCRdb reports TRBD1, a call that lacks DNA to check it against. CDR1 SQVTM and CDR2 ANQGSEA come from the germline V gene. The CDR3 sequence is 13 residues long. The CDR3 loop is CSVGESFTGELFF.

The J gene is TRBJ1-4, the V gene TRBV5-6. The germline gives CDR1 SGHDT, CDR2 YYEEEE. The CDR3 covers 15 residues. The CDR3 sequence is CASSLLENFNEKLFF.

The rearrangement joins TRBV10-3 to TRBJ2-1; the TRBD1 assignment by TCRdb is unverifiable without DNA. CDR1 and CDR2 (germline): ENHRY, SYGVKD. The length of the CDR3 is 13 residues. The CDR3 loop reads CAINSGQHNEQFF.

The chain recombines TRBV4-1 with TRBJ1-1; TCRdb designates TRBD1, a call that cannot be tested without DNA. Germline CDR1 and CDR2: MGHRA and YSYEKL. The CDR3 spans 15 residues. The CDR3 region is CASSQFFGGNTEAFF.

The rearrangement joins TRBV5-1 to TRBJ2-7; TCRdb outputs TRBD2, but without DNA this stays unchecked. This CDR3 region has 15 residues. Germline V lookup: CDR1 SGHRS, CDR2 YFSETQ. The CDR3 spells CASSLPTSGSYEQYF.